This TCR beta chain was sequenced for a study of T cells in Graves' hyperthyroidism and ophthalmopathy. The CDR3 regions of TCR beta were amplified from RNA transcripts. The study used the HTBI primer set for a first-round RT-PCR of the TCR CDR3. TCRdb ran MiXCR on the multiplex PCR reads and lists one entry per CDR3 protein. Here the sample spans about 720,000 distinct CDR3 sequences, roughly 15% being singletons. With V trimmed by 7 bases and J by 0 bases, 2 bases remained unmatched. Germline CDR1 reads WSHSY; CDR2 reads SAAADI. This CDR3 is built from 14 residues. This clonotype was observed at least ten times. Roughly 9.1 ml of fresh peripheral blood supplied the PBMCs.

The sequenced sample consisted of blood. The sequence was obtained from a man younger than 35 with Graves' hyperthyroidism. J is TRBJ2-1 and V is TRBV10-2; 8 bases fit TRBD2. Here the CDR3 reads CASIREGSYNEQFF. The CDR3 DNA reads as TGCGCCAGCATCCGGGAGGGCTCCTACAATGAGCAGTTCTTC.